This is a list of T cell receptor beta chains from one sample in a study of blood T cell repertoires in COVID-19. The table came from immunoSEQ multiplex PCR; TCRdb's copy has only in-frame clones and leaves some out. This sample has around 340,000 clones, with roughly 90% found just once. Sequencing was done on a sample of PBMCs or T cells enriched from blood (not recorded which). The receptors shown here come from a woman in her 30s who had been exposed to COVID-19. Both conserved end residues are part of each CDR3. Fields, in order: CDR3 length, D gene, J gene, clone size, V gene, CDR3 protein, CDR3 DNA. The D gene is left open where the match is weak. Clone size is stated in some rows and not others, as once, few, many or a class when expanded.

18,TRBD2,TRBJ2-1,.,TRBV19,CASSIKGLAAIILNEQFF,TGTGCCAGTAGTATAAAAGGACTAGCGGCAATCATTCTCAATGAGCAGTTCTTC
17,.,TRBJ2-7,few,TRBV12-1,CASSFWPRPGGTYEQYF,TGTGCCAGCAGCTTTTGGCCCCGGCCGGGAGGTACCTACGAGCAGTACTTC
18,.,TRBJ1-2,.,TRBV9,CASSPRWGGVRPLRGYTF,TGTGCCAGCAGCCCTCGTTGGGGGGGCGTGCGGCCCCTCCGGGGCTACACCTTC
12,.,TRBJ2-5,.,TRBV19,CASSSRGETQYF,TGTGCCAGTAGTTCGCGAGGGGAGACCCAGTACTTC
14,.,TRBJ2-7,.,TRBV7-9,CASSLAAGPYEQYF,TGTGCCAGCAGCTTAGCAGCAGGTCCCTACGAGCAGTACTTC
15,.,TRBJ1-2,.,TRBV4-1,CASSQETGFYYGYTF,TGCGCCAGCAGCCAAGAGACAGGCTTTTACTATGGCTACACCTTC
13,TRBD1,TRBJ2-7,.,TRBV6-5,CASSYSGDSEQYF,TGTGCCAGCAGTTATTCTGGGGACAGCGAGCAGTACTTC
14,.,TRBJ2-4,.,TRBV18,CASSPINTKNIQYF,TGTGCCAGCTCACCTATTAACACAAAAAACATTCAGTACTTC
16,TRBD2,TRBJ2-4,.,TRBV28,CASSPLAGGAKNIQYF,TGTGCCAGCAGTCCCTTAGCGGGAGGAGCCAAAAACATTCAGTACTTC
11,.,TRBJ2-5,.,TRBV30,CAWSVSETQYF,TGTGCCTGGAGTGTATCGGAGACCCAGTACTTC
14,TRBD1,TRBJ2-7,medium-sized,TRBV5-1,CASSPDGRGYEQYF,TGCGCCAGCAGCCCGGACGGCAGGGGGTACGAGCAGTACTTC
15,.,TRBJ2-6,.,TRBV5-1,CASSTGYSGANVLTF,TGCGCCAGCAGCACGGGGTACTCTGGGGCCAACGTCCTGACTTTC
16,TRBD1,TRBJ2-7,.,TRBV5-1,CASSLTRTGSTYEQYF,TGCGCCAGCAGCTTAACTCGGACAGGGTCCACCTACGAGCAGTACTTC
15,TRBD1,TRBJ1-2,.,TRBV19,CASSFLPGQPKGYTF,TGTGCCAGTAGTTTTCTACCGGGACAGCCTAAGGGCTACACCTTC
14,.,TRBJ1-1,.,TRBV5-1,CASSLRTTNTEAFF,TGCGCCAGCAGCTTGCGGACAACGAACACTGAAGCTTTCTTT
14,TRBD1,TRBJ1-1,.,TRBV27,CASSIQGADTEAFF,TGTGCCAGCAGCATACAGGGGGCGGACACTGAAGCTTTCTTT
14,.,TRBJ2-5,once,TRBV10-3,CAISEASLQETQYF,TGTGCCATCAGTGAGGCTAGTCTCCAAGAGACCCAGTACTTC
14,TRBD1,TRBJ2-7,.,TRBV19,CARTPDRDDYEQYF,TGTGCCAGGACCCCGGACAGGGATGATTACGAGCAGTACTTC
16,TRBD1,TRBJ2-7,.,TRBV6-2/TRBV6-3,CASSYSLGDSSYEQYF,TGTGCCAGCAGTTACTCGTTAGGGGACAGCTCCTACGAGCAGTACTTC
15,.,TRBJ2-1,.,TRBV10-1,CASSDPNRGNNEQFF,TGCGCCAGCAGTGACCCCAACCGCGGCAACAATGAGCAGTTCTTC
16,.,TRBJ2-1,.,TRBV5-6,CASSLTYRESYNEQFF,TGTGCCAGCAGCTTGACATACAGGGAGTCCTACAATGAGCAGTTCTTC
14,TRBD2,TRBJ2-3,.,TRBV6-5,CASSRTSLPDTQYF,TGTGCCAGCAGCAGGACTAGCCTGCCAGATACGCAGTATTTT
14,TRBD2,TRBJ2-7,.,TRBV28,CASSFRGGTYEQYF,TGTGCCAGCAGTTTTCGGGGGGGTACCTACGAGCAGTACTTC
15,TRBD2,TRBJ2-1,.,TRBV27,CASITSGNAGGEQFF,TGTGCCAGCATAACTAGCGGGAACGCGGGTGGTGAGCAGTTCTTC
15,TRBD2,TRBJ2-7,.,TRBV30,CAWRPSGRASYEQYF,TGTGCCTGGAGACCGAGCGGGAGGGCCAGTTACGAGCAGTACTTC
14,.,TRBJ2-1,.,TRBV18,CASSPPLSGYEQFF,TGTGCCAGCTCACCGCCGTTATCGGGGTATGAGCAGTTCTTC
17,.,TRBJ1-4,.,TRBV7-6,CASSLGARGPTNEKLFF,TGTGCCAGCAGCTTAGGGGCAAGGGGTCCAACTAATGAAAAACTGTTTTTT
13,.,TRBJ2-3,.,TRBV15,CATSRARTDTQYF,TGTGCCACCAGCAGAGCCCGGACAGATACGCAGTATTTT
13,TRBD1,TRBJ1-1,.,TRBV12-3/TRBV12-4,CASRRQGNTEAFF,TGTGCCAGCAGGAGACAGGGGAACACTGAAGCTTTCTTT
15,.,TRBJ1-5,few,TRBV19,CASSPRGRGHQPQHF,TGTGCCAGTAGTCCCCGAGGCAGGGGCCATCAGCCCCAGCATTTT
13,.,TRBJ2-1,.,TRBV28,CASTLWSGNEQFF,TGTGCCAGCACTTTATGGTCAGGGAATGAGCAGTTCTTC
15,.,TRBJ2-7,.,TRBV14,CASSHWDTYSYEQYF,TGTGCCAGCAGCCATTGGGACACTTACTCCTACGAGCAGTACTTC
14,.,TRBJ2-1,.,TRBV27,CASWVGVGKNEQFF,TGTGCCAGCTGGGTAGGGGTGGGTAAGAATGAGCAGTTCTTC
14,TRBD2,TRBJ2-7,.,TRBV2,CASSDTSAFYEQYF,TGTGCCAGCAGTGACACTAGCGCCTTTTACGAGCAGTACTTC
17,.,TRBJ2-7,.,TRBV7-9,CASTATKPGVSSYEQYF,TGTGCCAGCACCGCAACCAAACCGGGGGTTAGCTCCTACGAGCAGTACTTC
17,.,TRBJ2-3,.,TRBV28,CASSGNRQAPYTDTQYF,TGTGCCAGCAGCGGTAATCGACAGGCCCCCTACACAGATACGCAGTATTTT
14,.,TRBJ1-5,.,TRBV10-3,CAISQDSSNQPQHF,TGTGCCATCAGCCAGGACAGTAGCAATCAGCCCCAGCATTTT
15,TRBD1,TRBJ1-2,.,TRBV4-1,CASSQGDSKNYGYTF,TGCGCCAGCAGCCAAGGGGACAGTAAGAACTATGGCTACACCTTC
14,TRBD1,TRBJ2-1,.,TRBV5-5,CASSLAGGSNEQFF,TGTGCCAGCAGCTTGGCAGGGGGTTCGAATGAGCAGTTCTTC
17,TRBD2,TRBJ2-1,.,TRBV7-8,CASSKTGGAGGGNEQFF,TGTGCCAGCAGCAAGACGGGTGGCGCGGGAGGGGGAAATGAGCAGTTCTTC
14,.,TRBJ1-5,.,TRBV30,CAWGVHRGNQPQHF,TGTGCCTGGGGGGTCCACCGGGGAAATCAGCCCCAGCATTTT
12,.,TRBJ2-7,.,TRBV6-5,CASSYGRTEQYF,TGTGCCAGCAGTTACGGGAGGACTGAGCAGTACTTC
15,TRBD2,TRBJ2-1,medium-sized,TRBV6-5,CASSTRLAAYNEQFF,TGTGCCAGCAGTACAAGACTAGCGGCTTACAATGAGCAGTTCTTC
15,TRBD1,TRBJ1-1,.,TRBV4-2,CASSQASGQGVGAFF,TGTGCCAGCAGCCAAGCCTCGGGACAGGGGGTAGGAGCTTTCTTT
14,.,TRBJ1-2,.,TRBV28,CASNLPGGTRGYTF,TGTGCCAGCAATCTACCCGGGGGGACCAGAGGCTACACCTTC
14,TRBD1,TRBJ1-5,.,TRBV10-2,CASSEVGGIKPQHF,TGCGCCAGCAGTGAAGTAGGGGGCATCAAGCCCCAGCATTTT
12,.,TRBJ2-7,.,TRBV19,CASSVTSHEQYF,TGTGCCAGCTCCGTAACTAGTCACGAGCAGTACTTC
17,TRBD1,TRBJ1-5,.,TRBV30,CAWSVPSGTVHNQPQHF,TGTGCCTGGAGTGTCCCCTCCGGGACAGTCCACAATCAGCCCCAGCATTTT
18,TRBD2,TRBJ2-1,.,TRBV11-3,CASSLGLAGGHGSGEQFF,TGTGCCAGCAGCTTGGGATTAGCGGGAGGCCATGGGAGCGGTGAGCAGTTCTTC
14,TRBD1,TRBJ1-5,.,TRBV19,CASSMGQGGQPQHF,TGTGCCAGTAGTATGGGACAGGGAGGTCAGCCCCAGCATTTT
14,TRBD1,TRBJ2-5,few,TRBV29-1,CSANTDRGLETQYF,TGCAGCGCTAACACGGACAGGGGGCTTGAGACCCAGTACTTC
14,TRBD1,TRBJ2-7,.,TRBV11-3,CASSFAGGDYEQYF,TGTGCCAGCAGCTTCGCAGGGGGAGACTACGAGCAGTACTTC
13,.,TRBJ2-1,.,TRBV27,CASSPDYHNEQFF,TGTGCCAGCAGTCCGGACTACCACAATGAGCAGTTCTTC
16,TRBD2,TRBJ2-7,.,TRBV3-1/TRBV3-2,CASSQGPVGLPYEQYF,TGTGCCAGCAGCCAAGGGCCTGTGGGACTACCCTACGAGCAGTACTTC
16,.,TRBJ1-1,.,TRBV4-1,CASSQDPWPLNTEAFF,TGCGCCAGCAGCCAAGATCCGTGGCCACTGAACACTGAAGCTTTCTTT
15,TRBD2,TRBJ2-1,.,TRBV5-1,CASSVRTSANNEQFF,TGCGCCAGCAGCGTTAGGACTAGCGCGAACAATGAGCAGTTCTTC
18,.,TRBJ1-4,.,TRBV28,CASSLPDHRDATNEKLFF,TGTGCCAGCAGTTTACCGGACCACAGGGATGCAACTAATGAAAAACTGTTTTTT
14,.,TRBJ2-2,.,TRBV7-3,CASSRATEGGELFF,TGTGCCAGCAGCAGGGCGACGGAGGGCGGGGAGCTGTTTTTT